This T cell receptor beta chain was profiled in a study of cytomegalovirus exposure and HLA in healthy donors. Details on this clone: Its antigen is as yet unknown.

Findings and limits, study-wide: An analysis was carried out at a later point. It showed that HLA-associated TCR beta chains were more clonally expanded than equally common non-associated chains. For most subjects, TCR beta sequences were reported to predict HLA-A and HLA-B alleles with accuracy.

This PCR relied on a set of 60 Vbeta primers and 13 Jbeta primers. Data came from immunoSEQ multiplex PCR; TCRdb stores just in-frame clones and leaves some out. Of 150,000 to 200,000 clones listed, around three quarters are singletons. Deletions cut 7 bases from V and 2 bases from J, with 14 bases between. Looked up from germline, CDR1 is MNHNY and CDR2 is SVGAGI (reference sequence). The CDR3 is 14 residues long. Sequenced input: PBMCs. The sequence was collected from a woman aged 25 to 45 in good health and CMV-seropositive. The chain combines TRBV6-6 with TRBJ2-5; possibly TRBD1 for D (6 bases). CDR3 sequence: CASTYRDKQETQYF. For the CDR3, the DNA is TGTGCCAGCACCTACCGGGACAAACAAGAGACCCAGTACTTC.